This T cell receptor beta chain is drawn from a study of cytomegalovirus exposure and HLA in healthy donors. Regarding the study as a whole: Reports described diagnosis of cytomegalovirus status by the classifier as highly specific and sensitive. In vitro testing confirmed a few CMV-associated chains as specific for CMV antigens. The study listed roughly 160 cytomegalovirus-associated TCR beta chains. A later analysis found first-cohort TCR clusters tended to co-occur in the 90 to 150 validation repertoires.

The germline V gene has CDR1 SGDLS and CDR2 YYNGEE. Trimming took 0 bases from V and 6 from J, leaving 17 bases between them. CDR3 length: 16 residues. On this clone itself: The antigen is undetermined.

Sequencing was performed with immunoSEQ multiplex PCR; in TCRdb, only in-frame clones are kept and a portion is missing. The data show roughly 260,000 clones, roughly 89% seen once. The chain links TRBV9 to TRBJ2-3, with D possibly matching TRBD1 (6 bases). The sequence came from a young man in good health and CMV-seronegative. Sequences were obtained from PBMCs. CDR3 amino acids: CASSVGGIGGPDTQYF. Written as DNA, the CDR3 is TGTGCCAGCAGCGTAGGAGGTATTGGGGGCCCTGATACGCAGTATTTT.